Detailed here is one TCR beta chain. This clonotype was seen a handful of times. There is no known antigen for this receptor. Per-base quality was not reported, and no clone a single base away is much larger than it. These data are taken from a study of human T cells and chemical hapten exposure (dated by TCRdb to the early 2020s). The study in broad terms: For sensitization, 2% DPC in acetone was applied to a roughly 2 cm by roughly 2 cm area of upper inner arm skin. Throughout the study period of roughly 24 weeks, patients also received therapeutic DPC doses to the scalp every week. Patch testing on the upper back used Finn chambers containing 0.01% DPC, with scoring done after 6 days according to International Contact Dermatitis Research Group standards. The patient cohort, mostly female, included alopecia areata with under or over 50% scalp involvement, alopecia totalis and alopecia universalis. Libraries were combined into a pool for sequencing, and differences in TCR yield between samples came mainly from small differences in library volumes within the pool. This study followed changes in the peripheral blood TCR repertoire in vivo during primary and secondary sensitization of alopecia patients to the hapten diphenylcyclopropenone (DPC). Patient blood was sampled pre-sensitization (week 0) and at 2, 6 and about 24 weeks after DPC sensitization. Blood for TCR sequencing was provided by twenty-nine alopecia patients at one to four time points (pre-sensitization, 2, 6 and 24 weeks). General findings and caveats noted by the study authors: Patch test score was positively correlated with the number of PT1 expanded TCRs, with significance at thresholds 8, 16 and 32 but not at 4. After repeated subsampling, the strength of the expansion versus patch-test correlation and the threshold at which it became significant changed. Because all patients had alopecia, a presumed autoimmune disease, the immune response of the patients might differ from that of healthy individuals. Expanded TCRs formed significantly more large CDR3 similarity clusters than pre-sensitization or healthy control sets, consistent with antigen-driven responses. No change with DPC sensitization was found in the number of TCRs above 1 in 1000 frequency, and no evidence of global repertoire structure alterations was found.

Relative to germline, V is missing 3 bases and J is missing 9 bases, with 7 bases of the junction outside any gene match. The CDR3 measures 15 amino acids from cysteine to phenylalanine. The kept DNA is CDR3 alone, 45 bases in frame from the first base. For CDR1 and CDR2, the germline V gene lists MNHNS and SASEGT. Library preparation used RACE. Sequencer: NextSeq 500. Library preparation attached unique molecular identifiers to individual cDNA molecules for quantitative, reproducible TCR counting. Both TCR alpha and TCR beta chains were sequenced from each blood RNA sample. Under the source paper's analysis protocol: The median number of TCRs per sample was roughly 94,000, ranging from about 23,224 to 690,600. The Decombinator software suite was used to annotate V, J and CDR3 in the TCR reads. For PS versus PT1 abundance plots, all samples were subsampled to the same number of TCRs (28,000). TCRs were defined as expanded if absent before sensitization and observed at least eight times at the 2-week time point. Through fastp at Q25 and MiXCR, TCRdb rebuilt clones from the public reads, retaining in-frame beta chains. Rows matching on CDR3 protein sequence are summarized as one entry with the most common DNA and genes. In this record, the V and J calls reflect TCRdb's handling and not the investigators' own analysis. The sample records some 350,000 distinct CDR3 sequences, over 6% of which are singletons. The top ten hold under 7% of the sample.

Reading the label with the study, this specimen's time point is: patch test 2, 6 weeks after DPC sensitization. What the treatment or condition label conveys for this sample: therapeutic diphenylcyclopropenone sensitization with weekly scalp DPC. At every patch-test visit, the blood draw took place before the patch test was put on. Patients were considered eligible if aged 18 to 70, diagnosed with alopecia and deemed suitable for DPC therapy, and patients were excluded if pregnant. Total RNA was extracted from unfractionated whole blood that had been collected in Tempus Blood RNA tubes. The sequences come from whole blood, collected in connection with sensitization to the hapten diphenylcyclopropenone (DPC). The source is a young woman with alopecia areata. Some clones in this sample may be carry-over from other donors' samples. The rearrangement joined TRBV6-1 to TRBJ1-6, with TRBD1 identical over 8 junction bases. The sequenced DNA is TGTGCCAGCAGTGAGGACGACAGGGGCCGTTCACCCCTCCACTTT. Translated, this gives CASSEDDRGRSPLHF.